A selection of T cell receptor beta chains follows, all from one sample in a study of vaccination effects on CD4 cells after COVID-19. Method: immunoSEQ multiplex PCR; TCRdb's copy keeps in-frame clones and lacks some. The sample consists of about 22,000 clones, under 85% of them appearing once. These TCRs' antigens remain unknown. The sequencing used CD4+ T cells from PBMCs cultured with HCoV-NL63 spike peptides, collected after COVID-19 vaccination. The source is a human donor who received a COVID-19 vaccine. Each CDR3 is given with its conserved first and last residue. The D gene is left open where the match is weak. Not all rows give a size; the values are once, few, many and, for expanded clones, a class.

CDR3 DNA	CDR3 protein	D gene	clone size	V gene	J gene
TGCGCCAGCAGCTTGGGGCAGAGGGAGACCCAGTACTTC	CASSLGQRETQYF	.	.	TRBV5-1	TRBJ2-5
TGCGCCAGCAGCTTGGCCCCCGAATTACTAGCCAAAAACATTCAGTACTTC	CASSLAPELLAKNIQYF	.	.	TRBV5-1	TRBJ2-4
TGTGCCAGCAGCTTGACCCGGGGTGAGCAGTTCTTC	CASSLTRGEQFF	.	once	TRBV5-8	TRBJ2-1
TGTGCCAGCAGCGGGGGAGGACTAGCGAGATACAATGAGCAGTTCTTC	CASSGGGLARYNEQFF	TRBD2	.	TRBV5-4	TRBJ2-1
TGTGCCAGCAGTTGGGACAATTCACCCCTCCACTTT	CASSWDNSPLHF	.	.	TRBV5-4	TRBJ1-6
TGTGCCAGTCGGGGAGGAATCCCCTACGAGCAGTACTTC	CASRGGIPYEQYF	.	.	TRBV27	TRBJ2-7
TGTGCCAGCAGCTTGGGGGGACCCTCGGGGACCTACGAGCAGTACTTC	CASSLGGPSGTYEQYF	.	.	TRBV5-6	TRBJ2-7
TGTGCCAGCAGCCTAGACTTGGAAAATTCACCCCTCCACTTT	CASSLDLENSPLHF	.	.	TRBV5-4	TRBJ1-6
TGTGCCAGCAGCTCGAAGACAGGCCAAGAGACCCAGTACTTC	CASSSKTGQETQYF	.	.	TRBV5-4	TRBJ2-5
TGTGCTAGTGGTCTGGGACAGGGAAACAATGAGCAGTTCTTC	CASGLGQGNNEQFF	TRBD1	once	TRBV12-5	TRBJ2-1
TGCAGTGCTAGAGCCAAAGATACGCAGTATTTT	CSARAKDTQYF	.	.	TRBV20-1	TRBJ2-3
TGTGCCAGCAGCCAACTCCCCTTGACAGGGTACTCCTACGAGCAGTACTTC	CASSQLPLTGYSYEQYF	TRBD1	.	TRBV2	TRBJ2-7
TGTGCCAGCAGCCTTAGACCCGGGGCAATAGGGGAAAAACTGTTTTTT	CASSLRPGAIGEKLFF	.	.	TRBV7-6	TRBJ1-4
TGTGCCAGCAGCTTACGAGGAAGGAAAAATGAGCAGTTCTTC	CASSLRGRKNEQFF	.	.	TRBV11-3	TRBJ2-1
TGTGCCAGCAGTCTAGGGGTTGGGGCAACTGAAGCTTTCTTT	CASSLGVGATEAFF	.	.	TRBV6-1	TRBJ1-1
TGTGCCATCAGCCGCACAGGGGGTCGAGCTTTCTTT	CAISRTGGRAFF	TRBD1	.	TRBV10-3	TRBJ1-1
TGTGCCAGCAGCCAGGACAGGGCTTACAATGAGCAGTTCTTC	CASSQDRAYNEQFF	TRBD1	.	TRBV4-2	TRBJ2-1
TGTGCCAGCACTTACGCCGGGGCGCTTAATTCACCCCTCCACTTT	CASTYAGALNSPLHF	.	.	TRBV6-5	TRBJ1-6
TGTGCCAGCAGCACCCAAACCGGGACAGGAAGCACAGATACGCAGTATTTT	CASSTQTGTGSTDTQYF	TRBD1	.	TRBV13	TRBJ2-3
TGCGCCAGCAGCATTGGGACAGGGGGATACGAGCAGTACTTC	CASSIGTGGYEQYF	TRBD1	once	TRBV5-1	TRBJ2-7
TGTGCCAGCAGCTTAGCCGTTTTGGCAGTCGCTAACTATGGCTACACCTTC	CASSLAVLAVANYGYTF	.	.	TRBV7-9	TRBJ1-2
TGTGCCAGCAGACCAAAACAGGGTATGTTATTCTGGCTGATATACGAGCAGTACTTC	CASRPKQGMLFWLIYEQYF	.	.	TRBV7-9	TRBJ2-7
TGTGCCAGCACCGTGGGGGGCGGGGAGCTGTTTTTT	CASTVGGGELFF	.	few	TRBV11-3	TRBJ2-2
TGTGCCAGCTCCGAGGGCGGCTTGGGAAACACCATATATTTT	CASSEGGLGNTIYF	.	.	TRBV11-3	TRBJ1-3
TGTGCCAGCAGCAACTGGTGGACAGGTAAGATCGGGGAGCTGTTTTTT	CASSNWWTGKIGELFF	.	.	TRBV21-1	TRBJ2-2
TGTGCCAGCAGGGACACAGGCATCACTAATGAAAAACTGTTTTTT	CASRDTGITNEKLFF	.	.	TRBV25-1	TRBJ1-4
TGTGCCACCAGTGAGGGTGGGGGGCACGCAGATACGCAGTATTTT	CATSEGGGHADTQYF	.	.	TRBV24-1	TRBJ2-3
TGCGCCAGCAGCCAAATTCCCGGTGCTACCTACAATGAGCAGTTCTTC	CASSQIPGATYNEQFF	.	.	TRBV4-1	TRBJ2-1
TGTGCCAGTAAATCCGAGGACAGGGGGCACACTGAAGCTTTCTTT	CASKSEDRGHTEAFF	TRBD1	.	TRBV19	TRBJ1-1
TGTGCCAGCAGCTTAGATGCAGGGAACGATGAGCAGTTCTTC	CASSLDAGNDEQFF	.	once	TRBV11-3	TRBJ2-1
TGCGCCAGCAGCCAAAGGGAAACAGGGTTTGAGCAGTACTTC	CASSQRETGFEQYF	.	.	TRBV4-3	TRBJ2-7
TGCGCCAGCAGCCATTTCGGACTTAATGAAAAACTGTTTTTT	CASSHFGLNEKLFF	.	.	TRBV5-1	TRBJ1-4
TGTGCCAGCAGCTTAGGGGGACAGGGTCCTTATCAGCCCCAGCATTTT	CASSLGGQGPYQPQHF	TRBD1	.	TRBV7-8	TRBJ1-5
TGTGCCAGCAGCCCGGTTGTGGGGGCTAACTATGGCTACACCTTC	CASSPVVGANYGYTF	.	few	TRBV7-2	TRBJ1-2
TGTGCCAGCAGCCAAGATGGAGGGGACTATGGCTACACCTTC	CASSQDGGDYGYTF	.	once	TRBV4-2	TRBJ1-2
TGTGCCAGCAGCTTAGGCTCAGCGGGGGCGAGCACAGATACGCAGTATTTT	CASSLGSAGASTDTQYF	TRBD2	once	TRBV13	TRBJ2-3
TGTGCCAGCAGTTTAATCTGGGGGGAGCCTTCCTACAATGAGCAGTTCTTC	CASSLIWGEPSYNEQFF	.	.	TRBV28	TRBJ2-1
TGTGCCAGCAGCTTAACCACGGGGGAGACCCAGTACTTC	CASSLTTGETQYF	.	once	TRBV7-3	TRBJ2-5
TGTGCCAGCAGCCTAGGGGAAGGCGGGAACAATTCACCCCTCCACTTT	CASSLGEGGNNSPLHF	.	.	TRBV9	TRBJ1-6
TGTGCCAGCAGCTTCCTAGCGGATAGCTACAATGGGCAGTTCTTC	CASSFLADSYNGQFF	TRBD2	.	TRBV11-2	TRBJ2-1
TGTGCCAGCAGTGAAAGCGCGGGCAGGGGCTCTGGGGCCAACGTCCTGACTTTC	CASSESAGRGSGANVLTF	.	.	TRBV25-1	TRBJ2-6
TGTGCCAGCAGCCCGGGACAGGGGGTCACTGAAGCTTTCTTT	CASSPGQGVTEAFF	TRBD1	once	TRBV6-6	TRBJ1-1
TGTGCCAGCACAACGACCCCAAATGAGCAGTTCTTC	CASTTTPNEQFF	.	.	TRBV28	TRBJ2-1
TGTGCCAGCAGTTCTTATACTAGAGGCAATGAGCAGTTCTTC	CASSSYTRGNEQFF	.	.	TRBV27	TRBJ2-1
TGTGCCAGCAGCTTGACACAGGGGCTGGCTTTCTTT	CASSLTQGLAFF	TRBD1	few	TRBV5-4	TRBJ1-1
TGTGCTAGTGGTTTGGATGCGTGGGGGGTGCGGAACACTGAAGCTTTCTTT	CASGLDAWGVRNTEAFF	.	.	TRBV12-5	TRBJ1-1
TGTGCCAGTCGTAACAGGGGAATTCGCTATGGCTACACCTTC	CASRNRGIRYGYTF	TRBD1	.	TRBV19	TRBJ1-2
TGTGCCAGCAGCCCCGCCCCCGGGACTAATGAAAAACTGTTTTTT	CASSPAPGTNEKLFF	.	.	TRBV9	TRBJ1-4
TGTGCCAGCAGCGTCTCCGGCAGGGTTTCCCAAGAGACCCAGTACTTC	CASSVSGRVSQETQYF	.	.	TRBV9	TRBJ2-5
TGTGCCAGCAGCCAAGATAGGGCAGGGGCTAACTATGGCTACACCTTC	CASSQDRAGANYGYTF	.	.	TRBV4-2	TRBJ1-2
TGTGCCAGCAACAGCGGGGAGTCATACAATGAGCAGTTCTTC	CASNSGESYNEQFF	TRBD2	.	TRBV7-9	TRBJ2-1
TGTGCCAGCAGTTTACCAGGGTACGAGCAGTACTTC	CASSLPGYEQYF	.	.	TRBV28	TRBJ2-7
TGTGCCAGCAGTTTTCTCGGGGGGGATGGGAACACTGAAGCTTTCTTT	CASSFLGGDGNTEAFF	.	.	TRBV7-8	TRBJ1-1
TGCAGTGGGGGGAGAGGGGGAGAGCAGTACTTC	CSGGRGGEQYF	.	.	TRBV20-1	TRBJ2-7
TGTGCCAGCTCACGGACAGGCACTAATGAAAAACTGTTTTTT	CASSRTGTNEKLFF	TRBD1	.	TRBV18	TRBJ1-4
TGTGCCAGTAGTATAGGAATGGGGGCAAGCACAGATACGCAGTATTTT	CASSIGMGASTDTQYF	.	.	TRBV19	TRBJ2-3
TGTGCCAGCAGGTGGGGAGGGACTAGACGCCACAATGAGCAGTTCTTC	CASRWGGTRRHNEQFF	TRBD2	.	TRBV7-2	TRBJ2-1